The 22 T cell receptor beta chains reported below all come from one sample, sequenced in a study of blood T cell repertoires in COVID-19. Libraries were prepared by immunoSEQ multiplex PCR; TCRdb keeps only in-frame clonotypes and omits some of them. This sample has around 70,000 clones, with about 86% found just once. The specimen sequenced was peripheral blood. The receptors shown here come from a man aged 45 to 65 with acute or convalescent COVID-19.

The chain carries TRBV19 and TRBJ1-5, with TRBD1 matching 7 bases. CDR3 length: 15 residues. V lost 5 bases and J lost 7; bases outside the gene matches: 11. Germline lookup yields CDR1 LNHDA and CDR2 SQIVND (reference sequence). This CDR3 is CASSPRTGVVQPQHF. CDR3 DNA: TGTGCCAGTAGTCCCCGAACAGGGGTGGTGCAGCCCCAGCATTTT.

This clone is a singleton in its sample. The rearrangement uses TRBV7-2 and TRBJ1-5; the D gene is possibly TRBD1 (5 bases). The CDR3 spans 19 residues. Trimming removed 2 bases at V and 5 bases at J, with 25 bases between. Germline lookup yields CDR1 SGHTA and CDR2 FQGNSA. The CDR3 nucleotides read TGTGCCAGCAGCTTAAGGGGAGGCTATGGGGCAGGTAAAGATCAGCCCCAGCATTTT. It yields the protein CASSLRGGYGAGKDQPQHF. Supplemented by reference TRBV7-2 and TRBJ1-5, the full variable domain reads GAGVSQSPSNKVTEKGKDVELRCDPISGHTALYWYRQSLGQGLEFLIYFQGNSAPDKSGLPSDRFSAERTGGSVSTLTIQRTQQEDSAVYLCASSLRGGYGAGKDQPQHFGDGTRLSIL.

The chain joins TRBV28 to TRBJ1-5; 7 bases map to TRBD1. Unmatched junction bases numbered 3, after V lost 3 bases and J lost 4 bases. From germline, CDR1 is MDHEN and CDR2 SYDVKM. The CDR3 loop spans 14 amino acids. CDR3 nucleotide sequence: TGTGCCAGCAGTTTCTGGACAGGAAATCAGCCCCAGCATTTT. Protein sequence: CASSFWTGNQPQHF.

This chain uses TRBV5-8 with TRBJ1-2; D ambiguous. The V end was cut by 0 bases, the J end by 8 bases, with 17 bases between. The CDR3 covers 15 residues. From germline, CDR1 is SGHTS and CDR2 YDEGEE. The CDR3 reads CASSLGTPRGAGYTF. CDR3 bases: TGTGCCAGCAGCTTGGGTACCCCTCGAGGTGCCGGCTACACCTTC.

The CDR3 sequence: CASSSSQGSSYNEQFF. Here the CDR3 DNA reads TGTGCCAGCAGCTCCTCCCAGGGGAGCTCCTACAATGAGCAGTTCTTC. This chain connects TRBV7-6 to TRBJ2-1; a weak D match, TRBD1 (6 bases). V lost 4 bases and J 0 bases, leaving 13 bases between the germline ends. Germline lookup yields CDR1 SGHVS and CDR2 FNYEAQ. The CDR3 runs 16 residues.

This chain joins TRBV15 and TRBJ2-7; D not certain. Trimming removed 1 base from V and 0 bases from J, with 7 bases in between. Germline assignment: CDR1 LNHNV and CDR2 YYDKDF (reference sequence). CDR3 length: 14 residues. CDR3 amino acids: CATSRGASSYEQYF. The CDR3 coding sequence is TGTGCCACCAGCAGAGGGGCGAGCTCCTACGAGCAGTACTTC.

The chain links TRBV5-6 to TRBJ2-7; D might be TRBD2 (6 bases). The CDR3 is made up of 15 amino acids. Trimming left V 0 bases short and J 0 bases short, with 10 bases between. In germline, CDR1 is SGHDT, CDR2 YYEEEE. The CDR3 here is CASSLGAGSSYEQYF. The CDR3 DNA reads TGTGCCAGCAGCTTGGGTGCGGGATCCTCCTACGAGCAGTACTTC.

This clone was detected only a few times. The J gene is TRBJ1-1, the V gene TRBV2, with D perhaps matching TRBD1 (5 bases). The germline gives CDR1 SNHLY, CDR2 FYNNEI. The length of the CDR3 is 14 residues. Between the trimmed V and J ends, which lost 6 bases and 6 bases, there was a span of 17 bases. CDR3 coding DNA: TGTGCCAGCAGGCCCAGGGAACCCATCGCTGAAGCTTTCTTT. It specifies CASRPREPIAEAFF.

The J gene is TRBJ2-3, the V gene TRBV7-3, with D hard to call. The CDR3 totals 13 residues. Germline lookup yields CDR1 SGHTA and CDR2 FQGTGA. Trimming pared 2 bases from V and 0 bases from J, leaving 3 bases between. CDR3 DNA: TGTGCCAGCAGCTTACTCAGCACAGATACGCAGTATTTT. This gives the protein CASSLLSTDTQYF.

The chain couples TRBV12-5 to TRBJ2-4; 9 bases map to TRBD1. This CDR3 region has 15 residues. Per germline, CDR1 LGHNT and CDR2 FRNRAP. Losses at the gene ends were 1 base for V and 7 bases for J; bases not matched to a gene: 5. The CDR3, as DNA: TGTGCTAGTGGTTTGGGGGGGACAGGGATGAACATTCAGTACTTC. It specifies CASGLGGTGMNIQYF.

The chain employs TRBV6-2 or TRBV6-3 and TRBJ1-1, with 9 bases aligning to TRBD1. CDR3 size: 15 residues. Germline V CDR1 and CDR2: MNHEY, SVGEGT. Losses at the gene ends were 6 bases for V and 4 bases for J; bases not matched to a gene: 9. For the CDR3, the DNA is TGTGCCAGCAGCCGACAGGGGGTTAAAGTCACTGAAGCTTTCTTT. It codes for CASSRQGVKVTEAFF.

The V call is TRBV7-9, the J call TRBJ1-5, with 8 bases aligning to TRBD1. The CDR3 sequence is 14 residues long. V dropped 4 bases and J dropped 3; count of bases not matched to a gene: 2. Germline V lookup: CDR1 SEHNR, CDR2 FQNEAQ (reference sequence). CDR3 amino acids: CASSWTGINQPQHF. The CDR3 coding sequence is TGTGCCAGCAGCTGGACAGGGATCAATCAGCCCCAGCATTTT.

The CDR3 loop reads CASSYSTRTSGRAVEAYEQYF. CDR3 in DNA: TGTGCCAGCAGTTACAGTACCCGGACTAGCGGGAGGGCCGTTGAGGCCTACGAGCAGTACTTC. The V and J genes are TRBV6-2 or TRBV6-3 and TRBJ2-7; TRBD2 matches at 15 bases. This CDR3 is built from 21 residues. Losses at the gene ends were 2 bases for V and 2 bases for J; bases not matched to a gene: 16. Germline CDR1 is MNHEY and CDR2 is SVGEGT.

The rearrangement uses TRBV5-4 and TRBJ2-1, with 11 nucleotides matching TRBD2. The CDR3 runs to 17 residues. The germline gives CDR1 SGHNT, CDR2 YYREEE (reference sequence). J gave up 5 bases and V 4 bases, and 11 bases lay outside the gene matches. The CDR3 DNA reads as TGTGCCAGCAGCCCAACTCCCCCGGGACTAGCGGACAATGAGCAGTTCTTC. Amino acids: CASSPTPPGLADNEQFF.

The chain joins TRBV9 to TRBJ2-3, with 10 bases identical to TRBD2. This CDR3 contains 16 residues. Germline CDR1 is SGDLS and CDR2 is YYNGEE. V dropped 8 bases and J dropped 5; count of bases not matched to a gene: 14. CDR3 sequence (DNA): TGTGCCAGTGGGCTGGGAAGCGGGGGGGCCATAGATACGCAGTATTTT. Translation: CASGLGSGGAIDTQYF. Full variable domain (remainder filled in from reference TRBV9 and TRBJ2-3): DSGVTQTPKHLITATGQRVTLRCSPRSGDLSVYWYQQSLDQGLQFLIQYYNGEERAKGNILERFSAQQFPDLHSELNLSSLELGDSALYFCASGLGSGGAIDTQYFGPGTRLTVL.

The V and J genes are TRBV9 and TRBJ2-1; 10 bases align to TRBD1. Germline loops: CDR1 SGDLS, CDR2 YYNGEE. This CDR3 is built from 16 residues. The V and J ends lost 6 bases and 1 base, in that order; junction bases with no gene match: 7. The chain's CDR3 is CASNTPDRGSYNEQFF. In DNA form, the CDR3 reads TGTGCCAGCAACACGCCGGACAGGGGGTCCTACAATGAGCAGTTCTTC.

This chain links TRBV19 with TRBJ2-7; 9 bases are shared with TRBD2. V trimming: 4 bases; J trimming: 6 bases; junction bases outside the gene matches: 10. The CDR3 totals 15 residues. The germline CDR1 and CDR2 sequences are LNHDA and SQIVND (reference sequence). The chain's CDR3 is CASSRPTAGGAEQYF. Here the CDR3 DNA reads TGTGCCAGTAGTAGGCCGACGGCGGGAGGGGCCGAGCAGTACTTC.

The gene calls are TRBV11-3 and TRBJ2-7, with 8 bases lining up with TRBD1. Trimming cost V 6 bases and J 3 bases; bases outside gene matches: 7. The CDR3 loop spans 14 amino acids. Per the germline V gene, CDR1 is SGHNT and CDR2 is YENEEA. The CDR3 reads CASRRTGRSYEQYF. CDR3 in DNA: TGTGCCAGCAGACGGACAGGGCGAAGCTACGAGCAGTACTTC.

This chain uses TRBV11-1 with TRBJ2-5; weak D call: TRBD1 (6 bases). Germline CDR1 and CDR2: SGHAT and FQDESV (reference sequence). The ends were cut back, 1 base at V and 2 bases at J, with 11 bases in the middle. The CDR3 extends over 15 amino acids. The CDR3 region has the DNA TGTGCCAGCAGCTTAGTAGTAGGGGGACAAGAGACCCAGTACTTC. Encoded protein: CASSLVVGGQETQYF.

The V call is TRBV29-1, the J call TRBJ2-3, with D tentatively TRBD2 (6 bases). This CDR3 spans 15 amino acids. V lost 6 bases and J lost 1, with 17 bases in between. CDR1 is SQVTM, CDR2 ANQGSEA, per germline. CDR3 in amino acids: CSVRPSERGTDTQYF. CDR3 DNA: TGCAGCGTCCGCCCTTCGGAGCGGGGCACAGATACGCAGTATTTT.

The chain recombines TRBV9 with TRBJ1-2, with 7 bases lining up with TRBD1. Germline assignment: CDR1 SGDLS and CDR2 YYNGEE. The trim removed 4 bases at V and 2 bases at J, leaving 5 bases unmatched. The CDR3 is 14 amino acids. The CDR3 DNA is TGTGCCAGCAGCACCAAGACAGGGAACTATGGCTACACCTTC. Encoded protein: CASSTKTGNYGYTF.

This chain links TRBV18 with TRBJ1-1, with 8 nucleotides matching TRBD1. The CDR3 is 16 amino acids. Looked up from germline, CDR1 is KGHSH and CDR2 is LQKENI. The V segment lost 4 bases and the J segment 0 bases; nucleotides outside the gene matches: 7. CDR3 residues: CASSLTGGGMNTEAFF. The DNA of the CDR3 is TGTGCCAGCTCACTCACAGGGGGGGGGATGAACACTGAAGCTTTCTTT.